This passage covers 21 T cell receptor beta chains from one sample sequenced in a study of CD8 T cells in Susac syndrome. RNA was extracted with the RNeasy kit, and a quantity of roughly 0.5 to 1 ug was reverse transcribed using random hexamers. One entry per CDR3 protein results from TCRdb running MiXCR on the immunoSEQ multiplex PCR reads. Of approximately 210,000 distinct CDR3 sequences listed, roughly 93% are singletons. Source material: CD4+ T cells from PBMCs. All receptors come from a human donor with Susac syndrome.

This chain's CDR3 is CAWTRDPREGIQYF. The CDR3 DNA reads TGTGCCTGGACCAGGGACCCTCGGGAGGGCATTCAGTACTTC. The chain joins TRBV30 to TRBJ2-4; 8 positions match TRBD2. The CDR3 totals 14 residues. V dropped 4 bases and J dropped 9; count of bases not matched to a gene: 11. From germline, CDR1 is GTSNPN and CDR2 SVGIG (reference sequence).

The rearrangement uses TRBV30 and TRBJ2-7, with no clear D. Germline V gene data show CDR1 as GTSNPN and CDR2 as SVGIG (reference sequence). With 8 bases removed from V and 3 bases from J, the gap between germline ends came to 14 bases. The CDR3 covers 12 residues. The CDR3 region has the DNA TGTGCCCTTGGAGAGCAGAACTACGAGCAGTACTTC. It is translated as CALGEQNYEQYF.

CDR3 region: CASSPSGGTVEGYTF. CDR3 coding DNA: TGTGCCAGCAGCCCGTCGGGAGGGACGGTGGAAGGCTACACCTTC. The chain couples TRBV7-9 to TRBJ1-2; D may be TRBD1 (5 bases). This CDR3 has 15 amino acids. Germline CDR1 and CDR2: SEHNR and FQNEAQ (reference sequence). Trimming shortened V by 5 bases and J by 8 bases, and 21 bases separated the two germline ends. Full variable domain (remainder filled in from reference TRBV7-9 and TRBJ1-2): DTGVSQNPRHKITKRGQNVTFRCDPISEHNRLYWYRQTLGQGPEFLTYFQNEAQLEKSRLLSDRFSAERPKGSFSTLEIQRTEQGDSAMYLCASSPSGGTVEGYTFGSGTRLTVV.

The CDR3 loop reads CASSAGQAPYEQYF. Here the CDR3 DNA reads TGTGCCAGCAGCGCCGGACAGGCCCCCTACGAGCAGTACTTC. The chain is built from TRBV5-4 and TRBJ2-7; 7 nucleotides match TRBD1. Germline V gene lookup returns CDR1 SGHNT and CDR2 YYREEE (reference sequence). V was clipped by 4 bases and J by 2 bases; unmatched bases: 6. The CDR3 extends over 14 amino acids.

The chain combines TRBV6-5 with TRBJ2-2; D uncertain. The CDR3 has 13 residues. Trimming cost V 2 bases and J 4 bases, with 5 bases left between them. Per germline, CDR1 MNHEY and CDR2 SVGAGI. The chain's CDR3 is CASSYEVTGELFF. The CDR3, as DNA: TGTGCCAGCAGTTACGAAGTCACCGGGGAGCTGTTTTTT.

The V gene is TRBV30, the J gene TRBJ1-1, with D perhaps TRBD1 (6 bases). This CDR3 is 12 amino acids long. CDR1 and CDR2 from the germline V gene are GTSNPN and SVGIG (reference sequence). The V end was cut by 4 bases, the J end by 8 bases, with 14 bases between. The DNA of the CDR3 is TGTGCCTGGAAGCGGGGGCAGACCGAAGCTTTCTTT. It codes for CAWKRGQTEAFF. The variable domain in full, with the rest retrieved from reference TRBV30 and TRBJ1-1, is SQTIHQWPATLVQPVGSPLSLECTVEGTSNPNLYWYRQAAGRGLQLLFYSVGIGQISSEVPQNLSASRPQDRQFILSSKKLLLSDSGFYLCAWKRGQTEAFFGQGTRLTVV.

The genes are TRBV5-1 and TRBJ2-5; no clear D gene. Germline CDR1 is SGHRS and CDR2 is YFSETQ. The V gene lost 0 bases and the J gene lost 4 bases, with 10 bases spanning the gap. This CDR3 comprises 14 residues. The CDR3 here is CASSLALGPETQYF. CDR3 bases: TGCGCCAGCAGCTTGGCCTTAGGTCCAGAGACCCAGTACTTC.

The rearrangement joins TRBV19 to TRBJ1-2; D gene uncertain. Deletions cut 7 bases from V and 4 bases from J, with 10 bases between. The CDR3 is 12 residues long. The germline gives CDR1 LNHDA, CDR2 SQIVND (reference sequence). This CDR3 reads CASKETGYGYTF. CDR3 nucleotide sequence: TGTGCCAGTAAGGAGACGGGCTATGGCTACACCTTC. The whole variable domain, filled in from reference TRBV19 and TRBJ1-2, reads DGGITQSPKYLFRKEGQNVTLSCEQNLNHDAMYWYRQDPGQGLRLIYYSQIVNDFQKGDIAEGYSVSREKKESFPLTVTSAQKNPTAFYLCASKETGYGYTFGSGTRLTVV.

The chain joins TRBV30 to TRBJ2-7; D is undetermined. Trimming removed 0 bases at V and 5 bases at J, with 14 bases between. CDR1 is GTSNPN and CDR2 is SVGIG in the germline V gene (reference sequence). The CDR3 contains 14 residues. This CDR3 is CAWSVMRRSDEQYF. CDR3 nucleotide sequence: TGTGCCTGGAGTGTTATGAGGCGCAGTGACGAGCAGTACTTC.

The rearrangement joins TRBV29-1 to TRBJ1-1; D remains unclear. The CDR3 extends over 13 amino acids. V was cut by 7 bases and J by 0 bases, with 12 bases left in between. The germline CDR1 and CDR2 sequences are SQVTM and ANQGSEA. CDR3 sequence: CSGRTIMNTEAFF. CDR3 in DNA: TGCAGCGGCCGAACAATAATGAACACTGAAGCTTTCTTT.

The chain carries TRBV7-2 and TRBJ2-5; 7 bases agree with TRBD1. The V gene's germline CDR1 is SGHTA and CDR2 FQGNSA. The CDR3 has 15 amino acids. V lost 5 bases to trimming and J lost 0 bases; unmatched junction nucleotides: 6. CDR3 residues: CASSPGQVYQETQYF. Written as DNA, the CDR3 is TGTGCCAGCAGCCCCGGACAGGTGTACCAAGAGACCCAGTACTTC.

The chain couples TRBV7-8 to TRBJ2-3, with D possibly being TRBD1 or TRBD2 (5 bases each). The CDR3 sequence is 15 residues long. CDR1 and CDR2 from the germline V gene are SGHVS and FQNEAQ. Trimming removed 8 bases at V and 2 bases at J, with 17 bases between. CDR3 nucleotides: TGTGCCAGCGCCATCCGGGACCAGATCACAGATACGCAGTATTTT. Its translation: CASAIRDQITDTQYF.

The rearrangement links TRBV19 to TRBJ1-5; D remains ambiguous. Trimming cost V 0 bases and J 9 bases, with 12 bases left between them. Germline V gene data show CDR1 as LNHDA and CDR2 as SQIVND (reference sequence). The CDR3 has 14 amino acids. The CDR3 coding sequence is TGTGCCAGTAGTATAGATCCCGAGGCACCGCCCCAGCATTTT. Its translation: CASSIDPEAPPQHF.

The chain couples TRBV9 to TRBJ1-5; 7 bases are a match to TRBD1. The CDR3 runs to 14 residues. CDR1 and CDR2 from the germline V gene are SGDLS and YYNGEE. Trimming cost V 4 bases and J 7 bases; bases outside gene matches: 8. The CDR3 loop reads CASSLTGAGQPQHF. The CDR3 DNA is TGTGCCAGCAGCCTCACAGGGGCCGGGCAGCCCCAGCATTTT.

This clonotype was counted once. V usage is TRBV20-1 and J usage is TRBJ2-7; tentative D call: TRBD2 (6 bases). The CDR3 loop spans 14 amino acids. Trimming cost V 6 bases and J 2 bases, with 17 bases left between them. Germline CDR1 reads DFQATT; CDR2 reads SNEGSKA (reference sequence). DNA of the CDR3: TGCAGTGCGGAGGGCGCGGGCCGACCCTACGAGCAGTACTTC. It translates to CSAEGAGRPYEQYF.

This chain joins TRBV9 and TRBJ1-6; D is unresolved. Germline CDR1 and CDR2: SGDLS and YYNGEE. CDR3 length equals 14 residues. V was clipped by 0 bases and J by 9 bases, with 10 bases between them. CDR3 sequence: CASSVGSWGSPLHF. The CDR3 DNA reads as TGTGCCAGCAGCGTAGGAAGTTGGGGTTCACCCCTCCACTTT.

This rearrangement joins TRBV20-1 to TRBJ1-5; the D gene is possibly TRBD1 (6 bases). This CDR3 has 14 residues. Per germline, CDR1 DFQATT and CDR2 SNEGSKA (reference sequence). Between the trimmed V and J ends, which lost 5 bases and 7 bases, there was a span of 18 bases. CDR3 sequence (DNA): TGCAGTGCTCCCCTGGGGGCAGGAGGGCAGCCCCAGCATTTT. As protein: CSAPLGAGGQPQHF.

The table lists this clonotype with a few counts. The V gene is TRBV12-3 or TRBV12-4, the J gene TRBJ2-3, with D uncertain. This CDR3 spans 12 amino acids. Trimming pared 6 bases from V and 4 bases from J, leaving 8 bases between. CDR3 loop: CASSLSSDTQYF. CDR3 sequence (DNA): TGTGCCAGCAGCTTGTCATCAGATACGCAGTATTTT.

The chain employs TRBV11-3 and TRBJ2-3; D is possibly TRBD1 (7 bases). The germline V gene encodes CDR1 SGHNT and CDR2 YENEEA. The CDR3 extends over 13 amino acids. Trimming left V 7 bases short and J 5 bases short, with 13 bases between. The CDR3 protein is CASTGGSGDTQYF. DNA for the CDR3: TGTGCCAGCACAGGGGGGTCCGGAGATACGCAGTATTTT.

Points on this clonotype: In this CDR3 the conserved last residue, phenylalanine or tryptophan, is missing, so a read error is likely. The CDR3: CASSYPQGFSYEQYL. The CDR3 DNA is TGTGCCAGCAGTTACCCGCAGGGGTTTTCCTACGAGCAGTACCTC. The chain combines TRBV6-2 or TRBV6-3 with TRBJ2-7, with D possibly matching TRBD1 (6 bases). V was shortened by 2 bases and J by 1 base, with 12 bases between the two germline ends. This CDR3 is built from 15 residues. The V gene's germline CDR1 is MNHEY and CDR2 SVGEGT.

This clonotype was observed a single time. The J gene is TRBJ1-1, the V gene TRBV20-1; 7 bases fit TRBD1. Losses at the gene ends were 4 bases for V and 0 bases for J; bases not matched to a gene: 5. This CDR3 contains 14 residues. The germline V gene encodes CDR1 DFQATT and CDR2 SNEGSKA (reference sequence). The CDR3 loop reads CSATRTGMNTEAFF. The CDR3 region has the DNA TGCAGTGCTACCAGGACAGGAATGAACACTGAAGCTTTCTTT.